Each of the 5 T cell receptor beta chains below was sequenced from the same sample in a study of vaccination effects on CD4 cells after COVID-19. Their antigens are not known. Only in-frame clones appear in the TCRdb table, and some are missing; sequencing was by immunoSEQ multiplex PCR. The top ten clones hold roughly 3.9% of a sample with some 77,000 clones, approximately 79% of them seen once. Peptide-pool stimulation followed by sequencing identified expanded antigen-specific CD4+ clonotypes in the ViraFEST assay. On roughly day 9 of culture, CD4+ T cells were separated out. Nucleocapsid antibodies stayed negative before and after vaccination, showing no earlier SARS-CoV-2 infection. The input for sequencing was CD4+ T cells from PBMCs cultured with HCoV-OC43 spike peptides, taken before COVID-19 vaccination. Subset in this sample: HCoV-OC43 spike overlapping peptide pool stimulation. The source is a human donor who received a COVID-19 vaccine.

V and J are TRBV11-2 and TRBJ1-4, with 10 bases aligning to TRBD1. The ends lost 4 bases at V and 0 bases at J; junction bases unmatched: 5. Germline V gene lookup returns CDR1 SGHAT and CDR2 FQNNGV. The CDR3 totals 17 residues. The CDR3 nucleotides are TGTGCCAGCAGCTCCCGGGACAGGGGATCAACTAATGAAAAACTGTTTTTT. It translates to CASSSRDRGSTNEKLFF. Complete variable domain (other parts from reference TRBV11-2 and TRBJ1-4): EAGVAQSPRYKIIEKRQSVAFWCNPISGHATLYWYQQILGQGPKLLIQFQNNGVVDDSQLPKDRFSAERLKGVDSTLKIQPAKLEDSAVYLCASSSRDRGSTNEKLFFGSGTQLSVL.

This clone was seen just once. This chain uses TRBV19 with TRBJ2-5, with D perhaps matching TRBD1 or TRBD2 (5 bases each). With 4 bases removed from V and 3 bases from J, the gap between germline ends came to 15 bases. Germline V CDR1 and CDR2: LNHDA, SQIVND (reference sequence). The CDR3 totals 15 residues. CDR3 in amino acids: CASSTPRGREETQYF. The CDR3 DNA sequence: TGTGCCAGTAGTACCCCGAGGGGAAGGGAAGAGACCCAGTACTTC.

This sequence joins TRBV9 and TRBJ2-6; the D gene is possibly TRBD1 (5 bases). V was shortened by 0 bases and J by 4 bases, with 8 bases between the two germline ends. CDR1 and CDR2 (germline): SGDLS, YYNGEE. CDR3 length: 15 residues. The CDR3 nucleotides are TGTGCCAGCAGCGTAGGTGGGGCCGGGGCCAACGTCCTGACTTTC. The encoded protein is CASSVGGAGANVLTF.

This clone was counted a few times. The chain recombines TRBV6-5 with TRBJ2-3; 8 nucleotides align to TRBD2. Germline CDR1 reads MNHEY; CDR2 reads SVGAGI. After removal of 5 bases from V and 6 bases from J, the junction contained 10 bases not matched to a gene. The CDR3 extends over 15 amino acids. The CDR3 coding sequence is TGTGCCAGCAGTCGAAGCGGGGGAAAGGCTGATACGCAGTATTTT. It specifies CASSRSGGKADTQYF.

The rearrangement uses TRBV4-2 and TRBJ2-7, with D possibly being TRBD1 (6 bases). Trimming left V 1 base short and J 7 bases short, with 14 bases between. Germline loops: CDR1 LGHNA, CDR2 YNFKEQ. CDR3 length equals 14 residues. CDR3 coding DNA: TGTGCCAGCAGCCAAGCTGGCGGCCAGGGGGAGCAGTACGTC. This gives the protein CASSQAGGQGEQYV.